This T cell receptor beta chain came from a study of CD8 T cells in ankylosing spondylitis. Study-level findings and limits: In reactive arthritis synovial fluid and blood, some motif variants had been reported before. A TCR beta motif of about eight highly homologous variants seemed to mark ankylosing spondylitis blood. From matched ankylosing spondylitis synovial fluid, disease-linked clones were reportedly recovered at significantly enriched levels.

There are 17 residues in the CDR3. The V and J ends lost 0 bases and 2 bases respectively, with 16 bases between them. Germline lookup yields CDR1 ENHRY and CDR2 SYGVKD. For this clonotype: Its antigen remains unidentified.

Using quantitative 5'-RACE with molecular barcodes, the authors made TCR beta libraries. TCRdb independently ran MiXCR on the 5' RACE reads; one entry per CDR3 protein. The sample consists of about 540,000 distinct CDR3 sequences, over 9.5% of them appearing once. Sample: blood, either unsorted or a sorted T cell fraction (not recorded which). This chain joins TRBV10-3 and TRBJ1-2, with D possibly TRBD1 on 5 matching bases. The receptor comes from a male donor with ankylosing spondylitis. The CDR3 spells CAISESSGAAGNYGYTF. CDR3 nucleotide sequence: TGTGCCATCAGTGAGTCTAGCGGGGCGGCCGGGAACTATGGCTACACCTTC.